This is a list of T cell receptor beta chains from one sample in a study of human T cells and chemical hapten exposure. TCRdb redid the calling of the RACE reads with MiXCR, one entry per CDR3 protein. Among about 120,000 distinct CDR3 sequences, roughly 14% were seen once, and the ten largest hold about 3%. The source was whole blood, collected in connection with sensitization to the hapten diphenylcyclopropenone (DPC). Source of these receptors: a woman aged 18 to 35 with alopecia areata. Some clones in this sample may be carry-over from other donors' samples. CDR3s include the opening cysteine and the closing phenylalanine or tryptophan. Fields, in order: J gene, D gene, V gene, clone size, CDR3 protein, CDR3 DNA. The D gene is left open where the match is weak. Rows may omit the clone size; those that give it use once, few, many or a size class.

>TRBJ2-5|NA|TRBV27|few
CASQPKTGFGAQYF
TGTGCCAGCCAACCCAAGACAGGCTTCGGGGCCCAGTACTTC
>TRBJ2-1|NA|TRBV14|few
CASSQSDGGLRVHEQFF
TGTGCCAGCAGCCAATCGGATGGTGGGCTTAGGGTACATGAGCAGTTCTTC
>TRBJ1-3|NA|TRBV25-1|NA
CASSVHSGNTIYF
TGTGCCAGCAGTGTCCACTCTGGAAACACCATATATTTT
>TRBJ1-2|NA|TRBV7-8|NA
CASSRRGGANYGYTF
TGTGCCAGCAGCCGGCGGGGCGGTGCTAACTATGGCTACACCTTC
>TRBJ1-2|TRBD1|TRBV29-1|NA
CSVGGDSSIYGYTF
TGCAGCGTTGGAGGGGACAGCTCGATCTATGGCTACACCTTC
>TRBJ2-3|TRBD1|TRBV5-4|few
CASSLVRGRILSTDTQYF
TGTGCCAGCAGCTTGGTTAGGGGGCGGATACTTAGCACAGATACGCAGTATTTT
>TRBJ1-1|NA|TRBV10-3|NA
CAISGSDVNTEAFF
TGTGCCATCAGTGGATCGGACGTGAACACTGAAGCTTTCTTT
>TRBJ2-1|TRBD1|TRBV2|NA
CASSRQGGSYNEQFF
TGTGCCAGCAGTCGACAGGGGGGCTCCTACAATGAGCAGTTCTTC
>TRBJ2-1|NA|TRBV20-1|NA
CSARDSTASSSYNEQFF
TGCAGTGCTAGAGATTCAACGGCTAGCAGCTCCTACAATGAGCAGTTCTTC
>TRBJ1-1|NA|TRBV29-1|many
CSVDQGRSTEAFF
TGCAGCGTGGATCAGGGTAGGAGCACTGAAGCTTTCTTT